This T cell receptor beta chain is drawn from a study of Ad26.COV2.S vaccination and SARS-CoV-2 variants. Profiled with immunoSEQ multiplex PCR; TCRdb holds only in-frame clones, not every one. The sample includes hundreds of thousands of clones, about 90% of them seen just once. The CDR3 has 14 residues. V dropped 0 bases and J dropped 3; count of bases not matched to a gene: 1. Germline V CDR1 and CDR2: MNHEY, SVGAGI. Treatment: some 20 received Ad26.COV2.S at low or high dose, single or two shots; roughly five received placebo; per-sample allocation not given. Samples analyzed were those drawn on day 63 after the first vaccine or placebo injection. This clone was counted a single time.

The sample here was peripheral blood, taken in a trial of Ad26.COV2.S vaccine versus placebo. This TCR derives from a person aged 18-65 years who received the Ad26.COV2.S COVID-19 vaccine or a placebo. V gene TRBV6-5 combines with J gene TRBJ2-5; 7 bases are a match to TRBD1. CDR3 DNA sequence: TGTGCCAGCAGTTACTCCGGACAGGAAGAGACCCAGTACTTC. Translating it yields CASSYSGQEETQYF.